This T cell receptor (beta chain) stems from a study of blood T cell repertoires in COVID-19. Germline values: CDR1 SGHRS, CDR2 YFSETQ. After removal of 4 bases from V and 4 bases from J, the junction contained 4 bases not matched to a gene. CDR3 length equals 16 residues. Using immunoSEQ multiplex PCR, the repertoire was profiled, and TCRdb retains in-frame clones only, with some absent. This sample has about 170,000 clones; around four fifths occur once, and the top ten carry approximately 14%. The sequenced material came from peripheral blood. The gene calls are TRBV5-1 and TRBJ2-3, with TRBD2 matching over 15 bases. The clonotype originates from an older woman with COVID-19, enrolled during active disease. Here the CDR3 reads CASSAGLAGGADTQYF. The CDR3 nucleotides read TGCGCCAGCAGCGCCGGACTAGCGGGGGGGGCAGATACGCAGTATTTT.